This T cell receptor (beta chain) originates from a study of post-analysis software for immune sequencing data (dated by TCRdb to the mid-2010s). Study-level background: Disease courses on record covered relapsing-remitting, secondary progressive and progressive-relapsing multiple sclerosis, though some patients had no subtype annotation. The patient repertoires were set against approximately 10 previously published healthy control repertoires from donors whose ages ranged from roughly 6 to 25 years. A subset of samples was prepared in parallel using single-end sample barcoding, then pooled and co-amplified after Illumina adapter ligation.

To demonstrate the VDJtools post-analysis software, the study profiled TCR beta repertoires from the peripheral blood of 13 young patients with multiple sclerosis. Multiple sclerosis patients were children and adolescents aged about 6 to 16 years. Libraries were prepared through PCR. TCRdb names Illumina HiSeq 2500 as the instrument used. To reduce PCR and sequencing biases, unique molecular identifiers were incorporated into the TCR beta cDNA libraries. Roughly 500,000 cDNA molecules were obtained for every 1 to 10 million input T cells, so each molecule roughly corresponded to one T cell. The same protocol used for the earlier healthy control dataset was applied to prepare and sequence the patient libraries. Samples belonging to the same batch were prepared together, multiplexed and sequenced on a shared HiSeq lane. Concerning the study's data processing: Raw barcoded reads were processed with MIGEC, discarding single-read molecular identifier groups before consensus assembly and CDR3 extraction. VDJtools was used for post-analysis of the clonotype tables, with diversity normalized by down-sampling every dataset to the smallest sample size. Repertoire overlap clustering matched CDR3 amino acid but not nucleotide sequences to correct batch-related cross-sample contamination. TCRdb reanalyzed the raw reads on its own, using fastp at Q25 for trimming and MiXCR for clone calling, and kept in-frame beta chains. Every CDR3 protein is listed once, alongside the most common genes and DNA of its rows. The V and J calls follow TCRdb's processing rather than the paper's. The sample table lists a few hundred thousand distinct CDR3 sequences, around 40% of them with a count of one. The ten biggest clones cover 12% of the sample.

This clonotype has more than one count but fewer than ten. It has no known antigen specificity. Within one base of it there is no much larger clone, and no base qualities were kept. CDR3 length: 16 amino acids, cysteine to phenylalanine. The sequence is cut down to CDR3 DNA, 48 bases in frame from base 1. The germline V gene specifies KGHSY as CDR1 and FQNENV as CDR2. The V and J ends are trimmed by 0 bases and 4 bases, leaving 15 bases between them. Overall results and qualifications from the work: Strong co-clustering of samples prepared in the same batch was shown by direct clustering with F measure, prompting a batch-effect correction. A handful of TRBV segments, including TRBV5-6, TRBV5-1 and TRBV20-1, were significantly more frequent in patients than controls. The multiple sclerosis patient group was slightly younger than the control group. Normalized Chao1 diversity was significantly lower in multiple sclerosis patients than controls, suggesting substantial peripheral T-cell clonal expansion.

Rearrangement joined TRBV16 to TRBJ1-2, with no reliable assignment of the D segment. Material for sequencing was blood. The TCR originated in a girl aged 5 to 17 with multiple sclerosis. CDR3 region: CASSQSPQRPSYGYTF. The nucleotide sequence reads TGTGCCAGCAGCCAATCCCCACAGCGTCCTAGCTATGGCTACACCTTC.